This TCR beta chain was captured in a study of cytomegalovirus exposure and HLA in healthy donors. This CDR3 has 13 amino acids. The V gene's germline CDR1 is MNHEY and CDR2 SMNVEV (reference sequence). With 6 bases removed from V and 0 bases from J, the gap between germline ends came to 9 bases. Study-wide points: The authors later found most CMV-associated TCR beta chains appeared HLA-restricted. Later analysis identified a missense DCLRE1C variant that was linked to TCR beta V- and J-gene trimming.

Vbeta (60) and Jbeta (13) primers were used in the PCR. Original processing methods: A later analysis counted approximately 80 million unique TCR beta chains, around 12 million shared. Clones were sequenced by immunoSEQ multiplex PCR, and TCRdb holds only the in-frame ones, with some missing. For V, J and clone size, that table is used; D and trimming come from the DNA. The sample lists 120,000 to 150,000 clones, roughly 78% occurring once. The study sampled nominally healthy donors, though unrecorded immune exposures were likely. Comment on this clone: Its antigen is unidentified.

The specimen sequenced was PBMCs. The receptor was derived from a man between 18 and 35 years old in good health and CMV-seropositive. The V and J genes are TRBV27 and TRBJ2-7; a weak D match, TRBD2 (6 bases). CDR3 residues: CASRRDGSYEQYF. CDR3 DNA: TGTGCCAGCAGGCGGGACGGCTCCTACGAGCAGTACTTC.